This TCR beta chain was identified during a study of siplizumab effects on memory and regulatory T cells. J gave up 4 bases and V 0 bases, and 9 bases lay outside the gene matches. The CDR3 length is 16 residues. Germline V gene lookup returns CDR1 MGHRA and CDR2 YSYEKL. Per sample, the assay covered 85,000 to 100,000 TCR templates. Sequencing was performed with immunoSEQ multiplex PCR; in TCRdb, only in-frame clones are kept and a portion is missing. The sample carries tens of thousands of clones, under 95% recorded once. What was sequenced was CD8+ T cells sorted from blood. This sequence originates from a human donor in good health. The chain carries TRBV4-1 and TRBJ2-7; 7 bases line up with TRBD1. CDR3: CASSQDWGQISYEQYF. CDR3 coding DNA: TGCGCCAGCAGCCAAGATTGGGGACAGATAAGTTACGAGCAGTACTTC.